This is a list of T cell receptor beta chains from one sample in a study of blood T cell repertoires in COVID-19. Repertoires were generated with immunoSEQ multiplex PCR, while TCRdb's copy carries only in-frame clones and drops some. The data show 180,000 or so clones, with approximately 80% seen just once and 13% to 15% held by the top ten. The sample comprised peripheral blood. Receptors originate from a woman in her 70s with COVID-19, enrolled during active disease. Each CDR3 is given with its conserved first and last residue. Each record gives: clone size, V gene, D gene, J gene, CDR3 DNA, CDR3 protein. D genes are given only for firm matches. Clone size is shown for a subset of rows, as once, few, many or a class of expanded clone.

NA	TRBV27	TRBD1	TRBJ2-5	TGTGCCAGCAGTCCCGGGACAGCAGAGACCCAGTACTTC	CASSPGTAETQYF
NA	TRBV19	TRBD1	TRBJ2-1	TGTGCCAGTAGCTACAGGGGCTCCTACAATGAGCAGTTCTTC	CASSYRGSYNEQFF
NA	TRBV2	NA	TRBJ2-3	TGTGCCAGCAGTGGGGGGCCGGGGTACTCAGATACGCAGTATTTT	CASSGGPGYSDTQYF
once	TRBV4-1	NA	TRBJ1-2	TGCGCCAGCAGCCAAGACTTCCGCTACACCTTC	CASSQDFRYTF
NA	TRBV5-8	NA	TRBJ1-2	TGTGCCAGCAGCTTGTGGGCCTTCTATGGCTACACCTTC	CASSLWAFYGYTF
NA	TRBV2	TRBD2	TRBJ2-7	TGTGCCAGCAGTGGTAGCGGGAGAATCTACGAGCAGTACTTC	CASSGSGRIYEQYF
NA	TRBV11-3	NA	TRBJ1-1	TGTGCCAGCAGCCGACAGCAGGGGATGAACACTGAAGCTTTCTTT	CASSRQQGMNTEAFF
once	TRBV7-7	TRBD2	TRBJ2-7	TGTGCTAGCAGCTCGGGACTAGCGGAATCCTACGAGCAGTACTTC	CASSSGLAESYEQYF
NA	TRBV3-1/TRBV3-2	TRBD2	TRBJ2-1	TGTGCCAGCAGCCCCGGGGGGGCGGGTAGTGAGCAGTTCTTC	CASSPGGAGSEQFF
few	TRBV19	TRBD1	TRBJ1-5	TGTGCCAGTAGTGGACAGGATCAGCCCCAGCATTTT	CASSGQDQPQHF
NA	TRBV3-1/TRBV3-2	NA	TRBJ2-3	TGTGCCAGCAGCCTGCTGGGCGCGTCCACAGATACGCAGTATTTT	CASSLLGASTDTQYF
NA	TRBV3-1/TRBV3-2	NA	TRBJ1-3	TGTGCCAGCAATCGAGGACACGGATACTCTGGAAACACCATATATTTT	CASNRGHGYSGNTIYF
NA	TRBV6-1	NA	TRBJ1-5	TGTGCCAGCAGGGAAGGACTGATCAATCAGCCCCAGCATTTT	CASREGLINQPQHF
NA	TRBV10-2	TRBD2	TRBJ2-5	TGCGCCAGCAGGATGGTAGGGAGCGGGGTCCAAGAGACCCAGTACTTC	CASRMVGSGVQETQYF
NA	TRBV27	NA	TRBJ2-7	TGTGCCAGCAGTCTTAAGGAGTATGGCGAGCAGTACTTC	CASSLKEYGEQYF
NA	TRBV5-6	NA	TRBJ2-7	TGTGCCAGCAGCTTGGCTCCAGGGAGGGGGTCCTACGAGCAGTACTTC	CASSLAPGRGSYEQYF
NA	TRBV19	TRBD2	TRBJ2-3	TGTGCCAGTAGTATCGGTCTAGCGGCAGATACGCAGTATTTT	CASSIGLAADTQYF
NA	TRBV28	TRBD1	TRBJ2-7	TGTGCCAGCAGTCCGAAGGGGGCAGGGGGCCACGAGCAGTACTTC	CASSPKGAGGHEQYF
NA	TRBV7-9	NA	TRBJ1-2	TGTGCCAGCAGCTCGTCGACAGGCTCTAACTATGGCTACACCTTC	CASSSSTGSNYGYTF
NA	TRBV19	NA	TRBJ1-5	TGTGCCAGTACCCCCGGGGGGCAGGGCAATCAGCCCCAGCATTTT	CASTPGGQGNQPQHF
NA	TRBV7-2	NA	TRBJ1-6	TGTGCCAGCAGCTTAGGGGGCACCCCTTCACCCCTCCACTTT	CASSLGGTPSPLHF
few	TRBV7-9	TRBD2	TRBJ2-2	TGTGCCAGCAGCTTAGCCCGACTAGCGGGAGGGCCGGGCACCGGGGAGCTGTTTTTT	CASSLARLAGGPGTGELFF
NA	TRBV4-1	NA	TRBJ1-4	TGCGCCAGCAGCCAAGAGAGGGGAGTGGCAGGGAGGAATGAAAAACTGTTTTTT	CASSQERGVAGRNEKLFF
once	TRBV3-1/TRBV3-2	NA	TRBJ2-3	TGTGCCAGCAGCCCGGGACTTCCTTACACAGATACGCAGTATTTT	CASSPGLPYTDTQYF
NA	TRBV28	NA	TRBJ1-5	TGTGCCAGCAGTGGGGCGTGGAACAGCCCCTCGAATCAGCCCCAGCATTTT	CASSGAWNSPSNQPQHF
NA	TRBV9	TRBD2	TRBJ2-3	TGTGCCAGCAGCGTAGACGGTCGAGCGGGGGGGCTGGATACGCAGTATTTT	CASSVDGRAGGLDTQYF
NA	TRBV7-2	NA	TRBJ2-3	TGTGCCAGCAGCTGGAGCCCTAGCGAGGCTCAGGGAGATACGCAGTATTTT	CASSWSPSEAQGDTQYF
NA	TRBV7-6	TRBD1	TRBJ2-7	TGTGCCAGCAGCGCTAGGGGAGCGACAGGGGCCGAGCAGTACTTC	CASSARGATGAEQYF
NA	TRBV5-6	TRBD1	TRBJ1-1	TGTGCCAGCAGCTACGGACAGGGGGGCACTGAAGCTTTCTTT	CASSYGQGGTEAFF
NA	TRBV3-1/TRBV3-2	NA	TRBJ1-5	TGTGCCAGCAGCCAAGGCGCAGGGGGCAATCAGCCCCAGCATTTT	CASSQGAGGNQPQHF
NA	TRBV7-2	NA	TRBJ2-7	TGTGCCAGCAGCTTACTCGGGGGCTACGAGCAGTACTTC	CASSLLGGYEQYF
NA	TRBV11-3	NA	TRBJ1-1	TGTGCCAGCAGCTTGAGGGGGACTGAAGCTTTCTTT	CASSLRGTEAFF
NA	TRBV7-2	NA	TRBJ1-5	TGTGCCAGCAGCTTAAGGGGAAATCAGCCCCAGCATTTT	CASSLRGNQPQHF
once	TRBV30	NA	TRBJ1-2	TGTGCCTGGAGTCCGGGACTTCGGACGGATGGCTACACCTTC	CAWSPGLRTDGYTF
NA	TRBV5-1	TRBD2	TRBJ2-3	TGCGCCAGCAGCTTCTACCCAGCGGGAGGGCCTCGACCAGATACGCAGTATTTT	CASSFYPAGGPRPDTQYF
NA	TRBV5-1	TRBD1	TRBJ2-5	TGCGCCAGCAGCTTGGAGATGACAGGGAAGGAGACCCAGTACTTC	CASSLEMTGKETQYF